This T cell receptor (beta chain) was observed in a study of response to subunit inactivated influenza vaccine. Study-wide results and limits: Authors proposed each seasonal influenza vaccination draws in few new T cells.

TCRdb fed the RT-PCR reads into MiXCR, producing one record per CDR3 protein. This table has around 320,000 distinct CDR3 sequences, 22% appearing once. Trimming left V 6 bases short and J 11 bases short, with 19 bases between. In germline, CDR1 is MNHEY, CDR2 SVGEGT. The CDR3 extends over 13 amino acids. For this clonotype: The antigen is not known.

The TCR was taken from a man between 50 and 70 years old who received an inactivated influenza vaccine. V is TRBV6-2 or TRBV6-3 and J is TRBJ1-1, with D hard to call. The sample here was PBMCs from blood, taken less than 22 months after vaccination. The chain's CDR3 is CASRPTLISGAFF. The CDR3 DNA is TGTGCCAGCAGACCCACGTTGATATCGGGCGCTTTCTTT.